Described below is a single T cell receptor beta chain sequence and its context. What it recognizes is unknown. This CDR3 region has 16 residues. The V gene lost 1 base and the J gene lost 3 bases, with 16 bases spanning the gap. CDR1 is SGHTA, CDR2 FQGNSA, per germline. TCRdb's copy holds only in-frame clones and misses some; the assay was immunoSEQ multiplex PCR. This sample has around 2,100,000 clones, with less than 95% found just once. Cells designated naive CD8 were CD45RO-negative and were positively selected for CCR7, with terminally differentiated effector memory CD45RA+ cells excluded. The data were taken from a study of shared clonotypes between healthy human individuals. Study details: Per donor, three plates held CD4 naive cells, three held CD4 memory, two held CD8 naive and one held CD8 memory. Findings of the study overall: Larger estimated richness was generally seen in naive subsets than in memory subsets.

Input material: naive CD8+ T cells sorted from blood. This sequence joins TRBV7-2 and TRBJ2-7; D is unclear. The sequence came from a man between 18 and 29 years old in good health. The CDR3 DNA reads TGTGCCAGCAGCTTAGGCCTTGGTGGCGTCATCTACGAGCAGTACTTC. Amino acids: CASSLGLGGVIYEQYF.